This T cell receptor beta chain was documented in a study of blood T cell repertoires in COVID-19. On the study more broadly: Collection of acute and convalescent COVID-19 samples took place in the United States, Italy and Spain. From T cells, B-cell-depleted T cells, or PBMCs came the material, which was cDNA or gDNA.

In the original analysis: Amplification of reference gene primers was used by the study to estimate nucleated cell counts. TCRdb's copy holds only in-frame clones and misses some; the assay was immunoSEQ multiplex PCR. V and J calls plus clone size are reproduced from that table; the DNA served to infer D and trimming. The sample shows tens of thousands of clones, roughly 85% of them seen only once. CDR1 SGHAT and CDR2 FQNNGV come from the germline V gene. Trimming removed 4 bases from V and 1 base from J; junction bases left unmatched: 12. The CDR3 totals 18 residues. This clonotype was sampled from a human donor in a cohort sampled during active or convalescent COVID-19. Sequencing input: peripheral blood. V usage is TRBV11-2 and J usage is TRBJ1-2, with 10 bases identical to TRBD1. The CDR3 DNA follows: TGTGCCAGCAGCTCGACAGGGGGCGCGTTAAATATTAACTATGGCTACACCTTC. The encoded protein is CASSSTGGALNINYGYTF.